The 9 T cell receptor beta chains given below trace back to one sample, sequenced in a study of blood T cell repertoires in COVID-19. Using immunoSEQ multiplex PCR, the repertoire was profiled, and TCRdb retains in-frame clones only, with some absent. This sample yields hundreds of thousands of clones, of which roughly 84% are seen a single time; 4% belongs to the top ten. Sequenced material: peripheral blood. These receptors originate from a woman between 40 and 55 years old with active or convalescent COVID-19.

The sample holds one count of this clone. V gene TRBV18 combines with J gene TRBJ1-3; no reliable D call. The length of the CDR3 is 13 residues. Between the trimmed V and J ends, which lost 2 bases and 2 bases, there was a span of 4 bases. Germline CDR1 reads KGHSH; CDR2 reads LQKENI. DNA of the CDR3: TGTGCCAGCTCACCAACACCTGGAAACACCATATATTTT. It specifies CASSPTPGNTIYF.

The V call is TRBV28, the J call TRBJ2-3; TRBD2 might be the D (5 bases). V lost 5 bases to trimming and J lost 3 bases, with 12 bases between them. This CDR3 comprises 14 residues. The germline gives CDR1 MDHEN, CDR2 SYDVKM. The CDR3 reads CASSPSRGTDTQYF. The CDR3, as DNA: TGTGCCAGCAGTCCTTCCCGAGGGACAGATACGCAGTATTTT.

This clone was seen a few times. The chain couples TRBV5-8 to TRBJ2-1; a weak D match, TRBD2 (6 bases). Germline V lookup: CDR1 SGHTS, CDR2 YDEGEE. V lost 4 bases and J lost 10, with 21 bases in between. The length of the CDR3 is 15 residues. CDR3 amino acids: CASSDQTRASAEQFF. The CDR3 nucleotides are TGTGCCAGCAGCGATCAGACTAGGGCATCCGCCGAGCAGTTCTTC.

This clone has just a few counts. The chain couples TRBV30 to TRBJ1-2; D perhaps matches TRBD1 (5 bases). Trimming left V 2 bases short and J 2 bases short, with 12 bases between. Per germline, CDR1 GTSNPN and CDR2 SVGIG (reference sequence). CDR3 length: 14 residues. CDR3 nucleotides: TGTGCCTGGAGTTCGGTGGCAGGGAACTATGGCTACACCTTC. Its translation is CAWSSVAGNYGYTF. The whole variable domain, filled in from reference TRBV30 and TRBJ1-2, reads SQTIHQWPATLVQPVGSPLSLECTVEGTSNPNLYWYRQAAGRGLQLLFYSVGIGQISSEVPQNLSASRPQDRQFILSSKKLLLSDSGFYLCAWSSVAGNYGYTFGSGTRLTVV.

V gene TRBV9 combines with J gene TRBJ2-3; the D gene is possibly TRBD2 (6 bases). Trimming cost V 10 bases and J 2 bases, with 14 bases left between them. CDR3 size: 13 residues. Germline CDR1 SGDLS, CDR2 YYNGEE. The CDR3 spells CASGGQPTDTQYF. The CDR3 coding sequence is TGTGCCTCCGGGGGTCAACCCACAGATACGCAGTATTTT.

The chain combines TRBV3-1 (or the pseudogene TRBV3-2) with TRBJ1-3, with D unresolved. The V gene's germline CDR1 is LGHDT and CDR2 YNNKEL (reference sequence). Trimming shortened V by 0 bases and J by 0 bases, and 3 bases separated the two germline ends. The CDR3 totals 14 residues. CDR3 DNA sequence: TGTGCCAGCAGCCAAGACAACTCTGGAAACACCATATATTTT. Protein: CASSQDNSGNTIYF.

The chain joins TRBV28 to TRBJ1-2, with D perhaps matching TRBD1 (6 bases). The CDR3 spans 15 residues. CDR1 MDHEN and CDR2 SYDVKM come from the germline V gene. V was shortened by 4 bases and J by 8 bases, with 20 bases between the two germline ends. The CDR3 reads CASSSRPRGAEGYTF. The CDR3 DNA is TGTGCCAGCAGTTCCCGGCCCCGGGGGGCCGAAGGCTACACCTTC.

V gene TRBV5-1 combines with J gene TRBJ1-4, with D possibly matching TRBD1 (5 bases). CDR3 size: 14 residues. Per germline, CDR1 SGHRS and CDR2 YFSETQ. V lost 5 bases and J 5 bases, leaving 13 bases between the germline ends. CDR3 in amino acids: CASSPDRHNEKLFF. The DNA of the CDR3 is TGCGCCAGCAGTCCAGACAGACACAATGAAAAACTGTTTTTT.

The rearrangement uses TRBV7-2 and TRBJ2-7; 7 nucleotides agree with TRBD1. The CDR3 is 14 residues long. With 5 bases clipped from V and 6 bases from J, the junction kept 10 bases outside the gene matches. Germline CDR1 SGHTA, CDR2 FQGNSA. CDR3 residues: CASSPTVGGFEQYV. The CDR3, as DNA: TGTGCCAGCAGCCCAACCGTAGGGGGCTTCGAGCAGTACGTC.